A single sample is the source of the 18 T cell receptor beta chains below, sequenced in a study of blood T cell repertoires in COVID-19 (dated by TCRdb to 2020 to 2021). The library was obtained by the immunoSEQ multiplex PCR assay. TCRdb took this table from immuneACCESS and kept in-frame rearrangements with V and J called. Such tables lack part of the clones; where checked against another copy, unresolved V genes explain under half of the gap, and the rest is unexplained. For this sample there are fewer than 70,000 clones; roughly 82% appear just once. Jointly, the top ten make up more than 5% of the sample. Sequenced sample: peripheral blood. These TCRs come from an older woman with acute or convalescent COVID-19.

About this clone: At the DNA level, this CDR3 is encoded by other sequences in the same sample as well. The CDR3 region has the DNA TGCGCCAGCAGCTTGAGCGGTGGTGATCAGCCCCAGCATTTT. It specifies CASSLSGGDQPQHF. The chain employs TRBV5-1 and TRBJ1-5, with D hard to call. Germline loops: CDR1 SGHRS, CDR2 YFSETQ. This CDR3 is built from 14 residues. The V gene lost 1 base and the J gene lost 5 bases, with 10 bases spanning the gap.

The chain carries TRBV6-5 and TRBJ1-1; D gene ambiguous. The CDR3 sequence is 13 residues long. Per the germline V gene, CDR1 is MNHEY and CDR2 is SVGAGI. Trimming stripped 3 bases from V and 5 bases from J, with 10 bases between. The CDR3 reads CASSYEGETEAFF. The CDR3 nucleotides are TGTGCCAGCAGTTATGAGGGAGAGACTGAAGCTTTCTTT.

This sequence joins TRBV11-2 and TRBJ2-7; TRBD1 matches at 9 bases. Germline assignment: CDR1 SGHAT and CDR2 FQNNGV. After removal of 1 base from V and 2 bases from J, the junction contained 9 bases not matched to a gene. This CDR3 spans 17 amino acids. DNA for the CDR3: TGTGCCAGCAGCTTAGTTCGAGGGGGACAGGGAACCTACGAGCAGTACTTC. Protein sequence: CASSLVRGGQGTYEQYF. The full variable domain, in which reference TRBV11-2 and TRBJ2-7 provide the parts outside the CDR3, is EAGVAQSPRYKIIEKRQSVAFWCNPISGHATLYWYQQILGQGPKLLIQFQNNGVVDDSQLPKDRFSAERLKGVDSTLKIQPAKLEDSAVYLCASSLVRGGQGTYEQYFGPGTRLTVT.

V and J are TRBV5-8 and TRBJ1-1; tentatively, D is TRBD1 (5 bases). This CDR3 spans 15 amino acids. The germline V gene encodes CDR1 SGHTS and CDR2 YDEGEE. V lost 4 bases and J 6 bases, leaving 19 bases between the germline ends. As DNA, the CDR3 is TGTGCCAGCAGCCTAGATGACAGCCTCTACGCTGAAGCTTTCTTT. Protein: CASSLDDSLYAEAFF. The whole variable domain, filled in from reference TRBV5-8 and TRBJ1-1, reads EAGVTQSPTHLIKTRGQQATLRCSPISGHTSVYWYQQALGLGLQFLLWYDEGEERNRGNFPPRFSGRQFPNYSSELNVNALELEDSALYLCASSLDDSLYAEAFFGQGTRLTVV.

The CDR3 sequence: CASSVAPGQANTGELFF. In DNA form, the CDR3 reads TGCGCCAGCAGCGTAGCGCCCGGACAGGCGAACACCGGGGAGCTGTTTTTT. The rearrangement uses TRBV5-1 and TRBJ2-2; 7 bases agree with TRBD1. This CDR3 contains 17 residues. The germline gives CDR1 SGHRS, CDR2 YFSETQ. V shed 4 bases, J shed 0 bases, and the junction held 9 bases outside the gene matches.

The chain couples TRBV4-1 to TRBJ1-3; a weak D match, TRBD1 (5 bases). CDR3 length: 15 residues. Germline V gene sequence: CDR1 MGHRA, CDR2 YSYEKL. V lost 4 bases and J lost 0, with 10 bases in between. The CDR3 loop reads CASSRQNSSGNTIYF. The CDR3 coding sequence is TGCGCCAGCAGCCGACAGAACAGCTCTGGAAACACCATATATTTT.

J is TRBJ1-2 and V is TRBV29-1; D might be TRBD1 (5 bases). V was clipped by 3 bases and J by 1 base, with 6 bases between them. In germline, CDR1 is SQVTM, CDR2 ANQGSEA. The CDR3 extends over 12 amino acids. Here the CDR3 DNA reads TGCAGCGTTGACAGGGATAACTATGGCTACACCTTC. It is translated as CSVDRDNYGYTF.

The rearrangement links TRBV5-1 to TRBJ1-3, with 8 positions matching TRBD1. Germline V lookup: CDR1 SGHRS, CDR2 YFSETQ. The trim removed 2 bases at V and 0 bases at J, leaving 4 bases unmatched. The CDR3 is 16 residues long. CDR3 residues: CASSFPGGDSGNTIYF. DNA for the CDR3: TGCGCCAGCAGCTTCCCAGGGGGCGACTCTGGAAACACCATATATTTT.

This clone is a singleton in its sample. This chain links TRBV19 with TRBJ1-1; D remains unclear. The CDR3 extends over 12 amino acids. V was pared by 0 bases and J by 5 bases, with 4 bases between. Germline lookup yields CDR1 LNHDA and CDR2 SQIVND (reference sequence). CDR3 sequence reads: CASSIDRTEAFF. CDR3 coding DNA: TGTGCCAGTAGTATAGACAGGACTGAAGCTTTCTTT.

This chain joins TRBV19 and TRBJ2-7; a weak D match, TRBD2 (5 bases). V was pared by 5 bases and J by 7 bases, with 18 bases between. Per the germline V gene, CDR1 is LNHDA and CDR2 is SQIVND (reference sequence). CDR3 length equals 14 residues. The CDR3 bases are TGTGCCAGTAGTCGGTCAGCGGAACGAGGGGAGCAGTACTTC. Its translation: CASSRSAERGEQYF.

The chain carries TRBV12-3 or TRBV12-4 and TRBJ1-5, with D unclear. V was trimmed by 1 base and J by 9 bases, leaving 10 bases between them. The CDR3 loop spans 13 amino acids. CDR3 DNA: TGTGCCAGCAGTTTAGACGCGGGATCGCCCCAGCATTTT. Protein sequence: CASSLDAGSPQHF.

The chain carries TRBV6-5 and TRBJ2-5; possible D gene TRBD1, 5 bases. V dropped 8 bases and J dropped 4 bases, with 14 bases sitting between them. Germline V lookup: CDR1 MNHEY, CDR2 SVGAGI. CDR3 length: 13 amino acids. As DNA, the CDR3 is TGTGCCAGCTCCCCCTTTGGGGCAGAGACCCAGTACTTC. This encodes CASSPFGAETQYF.

This clone is medium-sized by share. Other DNA sequences in the sample encode the same CDR3. This sequence joins TRBV29-1 and TRBJ1-5; 8 nucleotides line up with TRBD1. The CDR3 is made up of 15 amino acids. Germline assignment: CDR1 SQVTM and CDR2 ANQGSEA. Unmatched junction bases numbered 7, after V lost 4 bases and J lost 2 bases. CDR3 loop: CSVVGGTGRNQPQHF. The CDR3 DNA is TGCAGCGTTGTGGGGGGGACAGGTCGCAATCAGCCCCAGCATTTT.

The chain employs TRBV7-2 and TRBJ1-6; 9 bases are a match to TRBD1. Germline loops: CDR1 SGHTA, CDR2 FQGNSA. The CDR3 has 15 amino acids. J was trimmed by 7 bases and V by 3 bases; bases with no gene match: 4. The CDR3 bases are TGTGCCAGCAGCTTCAAGACAGGGGGGAATTCACCCCTCCACTTT. Protein: CASSFKTGGNSPLHF.

The chain uses TRBV6-5 and TRBJ1-6; TRBD1 matches at 9 bases. The V gene end was trimmed by 6 bases and the J gene end by 7 bases; junction bases not matched to a gene: 4. The CDR3 totals 14 residues. CDR1 and CDR2 from the germline V gene are MNHEY and SVGAGI. The CDR3 is CASREGQGNSPLHF. Here the CDR3 DNA reads TGTGCCAGCAGGGAGGGACAGGGAAATTCACCCCTCCACTTT.

The CDR3 region is CASSAEPGGLRDTF. As DNA, the CDR3 is TGTGCCAGCAGCGCGGAGCCGGGGGGGCTACGGGACACCTTC. The chain recombines TRBV9 with TRBJ1-2; D is perhaps TRBD1 (6 bases). Germline values: CDR1 SGDLS, CDR2 YYNGEE. The CDR3 contains 14 residues. Trimming stripped 3 bases from V and 12 bases from J, with 21 bases between. The full variable domain, in which reference TRBV9 and TRBJ1-2 provide the parts outside the CDR3, is DSGVTQTPKHLITATGQRVTLRCSPRSGDLSVYWYQQSLDQGLQFLIQYYNGEERAKGNILERFSAQQFPDLHSELNLSSLELGDSALYFCASSAEPGGLRDTFGSGTRLTVV.

The chain is built from TRBV7-6 and TRBJ2-2, with 9 bases identical to TRBD2. Germline V gives CDR1 SGHVS, CDR2 FNYEAQ. CDR3 length equals 16 residues. V shed 3 bases, J shed 1 base, and the junction held 3 bases outside the gene matches. The CDR3, as DNA: TGTGCCAGCAGCTTTAGCGGGGGTCTGAACACCGGGGAGCTGTTTTTT. Its translation is CASSFSGGLNTGELFF.

The chain uses TRBV30 and TRBJ2-2, with 13 bases lining up with TRBD2. Germline CDR1 reads GTSNPN; CDR2 reads SVGIG (reference sequence). The CDR3 extends over 17 amino acids. The V gene end was trimmed by 4 bases and the J gene end by 6 bases; junction bases not matched to a gene: 11. CDR3 residues: CAWTWGTSGNYPGELFF. DNA for the CDR3: TGTGCCTGGACTTGGGGGACTAGCGGGAACTACCCCGGGGAGCTGTTTTTT.